This TCR beta chain was sequenced for a study of blood T cell repertoires in COVID-19. The wider study: PBMCs, B-cell-depleted T cells, or T cells were the source of the cDNA or gDNA that made up the material.

Data came from immunoSEQ multiplex PCR; TCRdb stores just in-frame clones and leaves some out. The sample shows 50,000 or so clones, approximately 85% of them seen only once. Trimming at V came to 2 bases and at J to 4 bases, leaving 7 bases not matched to a gene. The CDR3 runs 14 residues. Germline V CDR1 and CDR2: GTSNPN, SVGIG (reference sequence). Sequenced sample: peripheral blood. This chain links TRBV30 with TRBJ1-2, with 7 bases aligning to TRBD1. This receptor was obtained from a man between 40 and 49 years old with acute or convalescent COVID-19. CDR3 coding DNA: TGTGCCTGGAGTTTGCACAGGGGAGCCTATGGCTACACCTTC. Its protein is CAWSLHRGAYGYTF.